These 18 T cell receptor beta chains were all obtained from the same sample, sequenced in a study of control samples from healthy donors and cancer patients. Some clones are missing from TCRdb's copy, which holds only in-frame ones; the method was immunoSEQ multiplex PCR. The data show over 150,000 clones, under 96% seen once. The sequenced sample was blood. These receptors were taken from a woman aged 30 to 39 in good health.

A remark on this clone: Within the sample, other DNA sequences also encode this same CDR3. The chain employs TRBV25-1 and TRBJ1-6; D perhaps matches TRBD1 (5 bases). Germline CDR1 MGHDK, CDR2 SYGVNS. This CDR3 is built from 14 residues. Trimming stripped 3 bases from V and 2 bases from J, with 5 bases between. CDR3 nucleotides: TGTGCCAGCAGTGAGGGGGCCTATAATTCACCCCTCCACTTT. This gives the protein CASSEGAYNSPLHF.

The V call is TRBV15, the J call TRBJ2-7, with D unresolved. This CDR3 contains 13 residues. Trimming cost V 4 bases and J 4 bases, with 11 bases left between them. Germline V gene data show CDR1 as LNHNV and CDR2 as YYDKDF (reference sequence). The CDR3, as DNA: TGTGCCACCAGCAAAGAGGTAAAGTACGAGCAGTACTTC. Translated: CATSKEVKYEQYF.

The chain's CDR3 is CASSIDIDDISGNTIYF. The CDR3 region has the DNA TGTGCCAGTAGTATAGACATTGATGACATCTCTGGAAACACCATATATTTT. This chain uses TRBV19 with TRBJ1-3; D not resolved. V lost 0 bases, J lost 0 bases, and 12 bases lay in between. The CDR3 extends over 17 amino acids. The germline V gene encodes CDR1 LNHDA and CDR2 SQIVND (reference sequence).

This clone has a single count. The chain combines TRBV6-2 or TRBV6-3 with TRBJ1-1, with 12 bases matching TRBD1. The germline V gene encodes CDR1 MNHEY and CDR2 SVGEGT. The length of the CDR3 is 18 residues. V trimming: 2 bases; J trimming: 5 bases; junction bases outside the gene matches: 12. Here the CDR3 reads CASSYPTGTGGVQTEAFF. The CDR3 region has the DNA TGTGCCAGCAGTTACCCTACCGGGACAGGGGGCGTACAAACTGAAGCTTTCTTT.

The chain has TRBV24-1 and TRBJ2-5; no definite D call. The V gene's germline CDR1 is KGHDR and CDR2 SFDVKD. This CDR3 spans 17 amino acids. Trimming took 3 bases from V and 1 from J, leaving 17 bases between them. CDR3 nucleotide sequence: TGTGCCACCAGTGATCCCCGGGCCGATAATTCCCAAGAGACCCAGTACTTC. Its translation is CATSDPRADNSQETQYF.

This clone appeared once. This chain joins TRBV10-3 and TRBJ2-7, with TRBD1 identical over 10 bases. There are 15 residues in the CDR3. V shed 8 bases and J 4 bases; nucleotides not matched to a gene: 11. Germline V gene data show CDR1 as ENHRY and CDR2 as SYGVKD. The CDR3 DNA is TGTGCCATCTCCGGGCCGGGACAGGGGTCTTACGAGCAGTACTTC. Translation gives CAISGPGQGSYEQYF.

V and J are TRBV2 and TRBJ2-1, with TRBD1 as a possible D gene (6 bases). Germline V gene data show CDR1 as SNHLY and CDR2 as FYNNEI. V was shortened by 3 bases and J by 2 bases, with 11 bases between the two germline ends. There are 15 residues in the CDR3. The CDR3 DNA sequence: TGTGCCAGCAGTGACCCAGGGGCCCCCTACAATGAGCAGTTCTTC. Protein product: CASSDPGAPYNEQFF.

The rearrangement uses TRBV28 and TRBJ1-5, with TRBD1 matching over 7 bases. V dropped 3 bases and J dropped 0; count of bases not matched to a gene: 5. CDR3 size: 16 residues. CDR1 MDHEN and CDR2 SYDVKM come from the germline V gene. CDR3 in amino acids: CASSFDRAPSNQPQHF. CDR3 sequence (DNA): TGTGCCAGCAGTTTCGACAGGGCTCCTAGCAATCAGCCCCAGCATTTT.

The V call is TRBV29-1, the J call TRBJ1-1; no definite D call. Germline V gives CDR1 SQVTM, CDR2 ANQGSEA. The CDR3 has 14 amino acids. With 1 base removed from V and 0 bases from J, the gap between germline ends came to 9 bases. CDR3 nucleotide sequence: TGCAGCGTTGAAGTTCAGACGGTGAACACTGAAGCTTTCTTT. This translates into CSVEVQTVNTEAFF. The entire variable domain, with the rest obtained from reference TRBV29-1 and TRBJ1-1, is as follows: SAVISQKPSRDICQRGTSLTIQCQVDSQVTMMFWYRQQPGQSLTLIATANQGSEATYESGFVIDKFPISRPNLTFSTLTVSNMSPEDSSIYLCSVEVQTVNTEAFFGQGTRLTVV.

In this sample, this clone turned up a few times. The rearrangement uses TRBV28 and TRBJ2-6; maybe TRBD1 (5 bases). The CDR3 covers 15 residues. Trimming removed 7 bases at V and 0 bases at J, with 10 bases between. CDR1 is MDHEN, CDR2 SYDVKM, per germline. CDR3 DNA sequence: TGTGCCAGCACCCAGGGATCCTCTGGGGCCAACGTCCTGACTTTC. It specifies CASTQGSSGANVLTF.

V is TRBV30 and J is TRBJ1-6, with TRBD1 matching over 8 bases. This CDR3 contains 15 residues. The junction had 9 bases not matched to a gene; V was cut back by 4 bases and J by 7 bases. Germline CDR1 is GTSNPN and CDR2 is SVGIG (reference sequence). CDR3 sequence (DNA): TGTGCCTGGACCGGACAGGGCCAGTCGAATTCACCCCTCCACTTT. It specifies CAWTGQGQSNSPLHF.

V usage is TRBV14 and J usage is TRBJ1-1; D is possibly TRBD1 (5 bases). V gave up 3 bases and J gave up 6 bases, with 20 bases separating them. The CDR3 totals 16 residues. Germline CDR1 reads SGHDN; CDR2 reads FVKESK. The chain's CDR3 is CASSHFAARAFAEAFF. The CDR3 coding sequence is TGTGCCAGCAGCCATTTCGCGGCCAGGGCGTTCGCTGAAGCTTTCTTT.

V gene TRBV6-1 combines with J gene TRBJ2-5; D gene ambiguous. CDR3 length: 13 residues. The V end was cut by 2 bases, the J end by 7 bases, with 11 bases between. Germline V lookup: CDR1 MNHNS, CDR2 SASEGT. The DNA of the CDR3 is TGTGCCAGCAGTGAACACAAGCCCGGGACCCAGTACTTC. Protein sequence: CASSEHKPGTQYF.

This clone is a singleton in its sample. The J gene is TRBJ1-6, the V gene TRBV30; the match to TRBD1 covers 7 bases. This CDR3 comprises 15 residues. The ends lost 3 bases at V and 6 bases at J; junction bases unmatched: 8. CDR1 GTSNPN and CDR2 SVGIG come from the germline V gene (reference sequence). CDR3 sequence: CAWSRKGQFNSPLHF. CDR3 coding DNA: TGTGCCTGGAGCCGGAAGGGACAGTTTAATTCACCCCTCCACTTT.

The rearrangement joins TRBV28 to TRBJ2-3, with D possibly matching TRBD2 (5 bases). This CDR3 has 14 amino acids. The germline V gene has CDR1 MDHEN and CDR2 SYDVKM. With 5 bases removed from V and 6 bases from J, the gap between germline ends came to 15 bases. CDR3 protein: CASSTSMRVDTQYF. The CDR3 nucleotides read TGTGCCAGCAGTACAAGTATGAGGGTTGATACGCAGTATTTT.

The gene calls are TRBV2 and TRBJ2-1; no clear D. CDR3 length equals 11 residues. Germline V gives CDR1 SNHLY, CDR2 FYNNEI. V was pared by 7 bases and J by 9 bases, with 10 bases between. DNA of the CDR3: TGTGCCAGCACGAATGGGGTTGAGCAGTTCTTC. Translation gives CASTNGVEQFF.

V usage is TRBV10-3 and J usage is TRBJ1-1; D is possibly TRBD1 (6 bases). Germline V CDR1 and CDR2: ENHRY, SYGVKD. The germline V and J ends were trimmed by 6 bases and 1 base, with 9 bases remaining between them. The CDR3 totals 13 residues. This CDR3 reads CAISTQGNTEAFF. CDR3 coding DNA: TGTGCCATCAGCACACAGGGGAACACTGAAGCTTTCTTT.

V is TRBV5-3 and J is TRBJ2-1; D might be TRBD1 (5 bases). TRBV5-3 is marked as an open reading frame, function uncertain. Trimming pared 4 bases from V and 2 bases from J, leaving 16 bases between. The CDR3 extends over 16 amino acids. CDR3 amino acids: CARSIRTSEPYNEQFF. The CDR3 DNA reads TGTGCCAGAAGCATCAGGACAAGCGAGCCCTACAATGAGCAGTTCTTC.